This T cell receptor (beta chain) was sequenced for a study of cytotoxic CD8 clonotypes in ibrutinib-treated CLL. V lost 2 bases and J 7 bases, leaving 12 bases between the germline ends. Germline values: CDR1 MGHRA, CDR2 YSYEKL. CDR3 length: 13 residues. Clones were read by immunoSEQ multiplex PCR, and TCRdb kept only the in-frame ones, dropping some. The sample has hundreds of thousands of clones, approximately 67% seen once. The chain carries TRBV4-1 and TRBJ2-7, with D possibly being TRBD1 or TRBD2 (6 bases each). This receptor was taken from a human donor with chronic lymphocytic leukemia. The input for sequencing was PBMCs, taken after 36 months of ibrutinib treatment. The CDR3: CASSQSGGREQYF. The CDR3 coding sequence is TGCGCCAGCAGCCAAAGTGGGGGGCGAGAGCAGTACTTC.